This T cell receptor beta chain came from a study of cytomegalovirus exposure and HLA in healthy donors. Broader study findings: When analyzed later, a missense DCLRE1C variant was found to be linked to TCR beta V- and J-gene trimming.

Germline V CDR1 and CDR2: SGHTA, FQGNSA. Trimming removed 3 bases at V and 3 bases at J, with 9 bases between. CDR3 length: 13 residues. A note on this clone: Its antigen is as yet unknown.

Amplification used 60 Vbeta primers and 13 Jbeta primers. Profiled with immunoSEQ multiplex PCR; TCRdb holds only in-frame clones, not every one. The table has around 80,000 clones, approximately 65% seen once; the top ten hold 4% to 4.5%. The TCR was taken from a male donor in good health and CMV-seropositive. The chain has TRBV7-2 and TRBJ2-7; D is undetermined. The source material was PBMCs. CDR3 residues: CASSFERIYEQYF. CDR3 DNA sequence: TGTGCCAGCAGCTTCGAGCGTATCTACGAGCAGTACTTC.